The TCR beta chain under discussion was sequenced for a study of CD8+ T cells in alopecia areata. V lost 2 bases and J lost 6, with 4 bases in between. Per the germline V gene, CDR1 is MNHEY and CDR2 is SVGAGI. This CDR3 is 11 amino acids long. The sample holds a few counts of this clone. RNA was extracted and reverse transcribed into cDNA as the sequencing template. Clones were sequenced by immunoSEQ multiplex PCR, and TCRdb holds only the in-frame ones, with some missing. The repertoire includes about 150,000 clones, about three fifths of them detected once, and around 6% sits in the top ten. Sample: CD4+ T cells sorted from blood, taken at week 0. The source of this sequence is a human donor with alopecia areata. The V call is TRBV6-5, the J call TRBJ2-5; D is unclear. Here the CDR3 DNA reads TGTGCCAGCAGTTACGGGAAGACCCAGTACTTC. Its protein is CASSYGKTQYF.